Each of the 30 T cell receptor beta chains below was sequenced from the same sample in a study of cytomegalovirus exposure and HLA in healthy donors. This PCR relied on a set of 60 Vbeta primers and 13 Jbeta primers. Repertoires were generated with immunoSEQ multiplex PCR, while TCRdb's copy carries only in-frame clones and drops some. This table holds about 120,000 clones, 65% to 80% found once. The specimen sequenced was PBMCs. Receptors originate from a woman in her thirties or forties in good health and CMV-seropositive.

V gene TRBV29-1 combines with J gene TRBJ2-3; D is perhaps TRBD1 (6 bases). This CDR3 region has 15 residues. Trimming left V 8 bases short and J 0 bases short, with 18 bases between. Germline CDR1 SQVTM, CDR2 ANQGSEA. The CDR3 spells CSFERGSSSTDTQYF. The CDR3 region has the DNA TGCAGCTTCGAAAGGGGGAGCTCTAGCACAGATACGCAGTATTTT.

The V gene is TRBV7-2, the J gene TRBJ2-3, with 11 bases fitting TRBD2. CDR1 is SGHTA and CDR2 is FQGNSA in the germline V gene. The CDR3 loop spans 16 amino acids. V dropped 2 bases and J dropped 4; count of bases not matched to a gene: 5. The CDR3 DNA is TGTGCCAGCAGCTTATTAGCGGGAGGGTCGCCAGATACGCAGTATTTT. Its protein product is CASSLLAGGSPDTQYF.

The V and J genes are TRBV5-1 and TRBJ1-3, with 8 positions matching TRBD1. This CDR3 is built from 14 residues. The V segment lost 5 bases and the J segment 2 bases; nucleotides outside the gene matches: 3. Germline values: CDR1 SGHRS, CDR2 YFSETQ. In DNA form, the CDR3 reads TGCGCCAGCAGACAGGGGGACACTGGAAACACCATATATTTT. It specifies CASRQGDTGNTIYF. Using reference TRBV5-1 and TRBJ1-3 for the parts outside the CDR3, the full variable domain is KAGVTQTPRYLIKTRGQQVTLSCSPISGHRSVSWYQQTPGQGLQFLFEYFSETQRNKGNFPGRFSGRQFSNSRSEMNVSTLELGDSALYLCASRQGDTGNTIYFGEGSWLTVV.

J is TRBJ1-2 and V is TRBV2, with 7 positions matching TRBD1. CDR3 length: 15 amino acids. CDR1 SNHLY and CDR2 FYNNEI come from the germline V gene. With 6 bases clipped from V and 4 bases from J, the junction kept 11 bases outside the gene matches. This CDR3 is CASRPEGAGTYGYTF. The DNA of the CDR3 is TGTGCCAGCAGACCCGAGGGGGCCGGTACCTATGGCTACACCTTC. The whole variable domain, remainder taken from reference TRBV2 and TRBJ1-2, is EPEVTQTPSHQVTQMGQEVILRCVPISNHLYFYWYRQILGQKVEFLVSFYNNEISEKSEIFDDQFSVERPDGSNFTLKIRSTKLEDSAMYFCASRPEGAGTYGYTFGSGTRLTVV.

The V gene is TRBV7-8, the J gene TRBJ2-5; D is possibly TRBD2 (6 bases). V was pared by 7 bases and J by 5 bases, with 17 bases between. CDR3 length: 14 amino acids. Germline V gene lookup returns CDR1 SGHVS and CDR2 FQNEAQ. DNA of the CDR3: TGTGCCAGCACCGGCCTGGCGGGAAGGGAGACCCAGTACTTC. Translation: CASTGLAGRETQYF.

The chain is built from TRBV2 and TRBJ2-1, with TRBD2 matching over 11 bases. This CDR3 has 16 amino acids. Trimming cost V 10 bases and J 4 bases; bases outside gene matches: 12. The germline V gene has CDR1 SNHLY and CDR2 FYNNEI. CDR3 bases: TGTGCCACCTTACCGAGACTAGCGGGGACGTACAATGAGCAGTTCTTC. This translates into CATLPRLAGTYNEQFF.

This clone was picked up a small number of times. The chain is built from TRBV7-8 and TRBJ2-2, with TRBD2 matching 8 bases. The junction had 6 bases not matched to a gene; V was cut back by 5 bases and J by 4 bases. This CDR3 region has 15 residues. Germline CDR1 is SGHVS and CDR2 is FQNEAQ. The CDR3 bases are TGTGCCAGCAGCCCACGGGGGGGCGGCACCGGGGAGCTGTTTTTT. Residues: CASSPRGGGTGELFF.

The chain carries TRBV30 and TRBJ2-2; D is ambiguous. There are 14 residues in the CDR3. The V gene's germline CDR1 is GTSNPN and CDR2 SVGIG (reference sequence). V shed 0 bases and J shed 2 bases, with 7 bases lying between them. CDR3 in amino acids: CAWSVSLNTGELFF. CDR3 nucleotide sequence: TGTGCCTGGAGTGTAAGCCTAAACACCGGGGAGCTGTTTTTT. The whole variable domain, remainder taken from reference TRBV30 and TRBJ2-2, is SQTIHQWPATLVQPVGSPLSLECTVEGTSNPNLYWYRQAAGRGLQLLFYSVGIGQISSEVPQNLSASRPQDRQFILSSKKLLLSDSGFYLCAWSVSLNTGELFFGEGSRLTVL.

CDR3 in amino acids: CAWSVTGSYTF. DNA for the CDR3: TGTGCCTGGAGTGTGACAGGGAGCTACACCTTC. This chain joins TRBV30 and TRBJ1-2, with 7 bases matching TRBD1. The length of the CDR3 is 11 residues. CDR1 is GTSNPN and CDR2 is SVGIG in the germline V gene (reference sequence). V shed 0 bases, J shed 9 bases, and the junction held 1 base outside the gene matches.

This rearrangement joins TRBV27 to TRBJ1-5; 8 nucleotides match TRBD1. V shed 6 bases, J shed 7 bases, and the junction held 8 bases outside the gene matches. The CDR3 contains 14 residues. CDR1 is MNHEY and CDR2 is SMNVEV in the germline V gene (reference sequence). Written as DNA, the CDR3 is TGTGCCAGCAGCGCGTCCACAGGGGGGCAGCCCCAGCATTTT. As protein: CASSASTGGQPQHF.

V is TRBV5-1 and J is TRBJ2-5; TRBD2 is a possible D gene (6 bases). Germline V gene lookup returns CDR1 SGHRS and CDR2 YFSETQ. The V gene lost 0 bases and the J gene lost 2 bases, with 11 bases spanning the gap. The CDR3 contains 15 residues. This chain's CDR3 is CASSLGGTVQETQYF. CDR3 nucleotides: TGCGCCAGCAGCTTGGGAGGGACTGTACAAGAGACCCAGTACTTC.

The chain links TRBV27 to TRBJ2-5; 8 positions agree with TRBD1. The V gene end was trimmed by 2 bases and the J gene end by 5 bases; junction bases not matched to a gene: 13. CDR1 is MNHEY and CDR2 is SMNVEV in the germline V gene (reference sequence). This CDR3 spans 17 amino acids. CDR3 loop: CASSLTRRQGYLETQYF. The DNA of the CDR3 is TGTGCCAGCAGTTTAACTCGCCGACAGGGGTATTTGGAGACCCAGTACTTC.

This chain uses TRBV9 with TRBJ2-5; 7 bases line up with TRBD1. This CDR3 spans 15 amino acids. V was pared by 3 bases and J by 5 bases, with 10 bases of the junction left unmatched. Germline values: CDR1 SGDLS, CDR2 YYNGEE. The CDR3, as DNA: TGTGCCAGCAGCGCCCTCGACAGGGAACTTGAGACCCAGTACTTC. Translated: CASSALDRELETQYF.

The CDR3 nucleotides read TGTGCCAGCAGCTTCTCAGCGGGAGAGGGCAATGAGCAGTTCTTC. This encodes CASSFSAGEGNEQFF. The chain couples TRBV5-4 to TRBJ2-1, with 8 positions matching TRBD2. CDR1 and CDR2 from the germline V gene are SGHNT and YYREEE (reference sequence). Unmatched junction bases numbered 7, after V lost 2 bases and J lost 6 bases. The CDR3 sequence is 15 residues long.

This clone has only one observation. The chain joins TRBV7-2 to TRBJ2-1, with 10 bases that match TRBD2. The trim removed 7 bases at V and 9 bases at J, leaving 15 bases unmatched. CDR1 SGHTA and CDR2 FQGNSA come from the germline V gene. This CDR3 is built from 16 residues. The CDR3 DNA sequence: TGTGCCAGCATACTTAGGGCTAGCGGGAGAGAGGGTGAGCAGTTCTTC. Translating it yields CASILRASGREGEQFF.

This clone was observed once. V gene TRBV6-5 combines with J gene TRBJ1-6; D is uncertain. V lost 2 bases to trimming and J lost 8 bases, with 16 bases between them. There are 16 residues in the CDR3. The germline V gene has CDR1 MNHEY and CDR2 SVGAGI. The CDR3 sequence: CASSYRIVAGYSPLHF. For the CDR3, the DNA is TGTGCCAGCAGTTACCGGATTGTAGCTGGATATTCACCCCTCCACTTT.

In nucleotides, the CDR3 is TGTGCCTGGAGCCGGGACAGGGGGCTCTATGGCTACACCTTC. Translated, it gives CAWSRDRGLYGYTF. The chain links TRBV30 to TRBJ1-2, with 12 bases fitting TRBD1. The CDR3 sequence is 14 residues long. Germline values: CDR1 GTSNPN, CDR2 SVGIG (reference sequence). Trimming at V came to 3 bases and at J to 4 bases, leaving 3 bases not matched to a gene.

This clone was counted a single time. V is TRBV10-1 and J is TRBJ2-3; TRBD2 is a possible D gene (6 bases). Germline CDR1 reads WNHNN; CDR2 reads SYGVQD (reference sequence). V dropped 7 bases and J dropped 4 bases, with 15 bases sitting between them. The length of the CDR3 is 14 residues. CDR3 region: CASILSRRADTQYF. The CDR3 bases are TGCGCCAGCATTCTCTCTAGGAGGGCAGATACGCAGTATTTT.

The chain joins TRBV6-5 to TRBJ1-4; D is undetermined. Germline values: CDR1 MNHEY, CDR2 SVGAGI. This CDR3 is built from 14 residues. V was shortened by 4 bases and J by 8 bases, with 14 bases between the two germline ends. CDR3 bases: TGTGCCAGCAGTTCAGAACGGGGAGGGGAAAAACTGTTTTTT. This codes for CASSSERGGEKLFF.

V gene TRBV4-3 combines with J gene TRBJ1-4; 7 nucleotides align to TRBD1. Per the germline V gene, CDR1 is LGHNA and CDR2 is YSLEER. The junction had 3 bases not matched to a gene; V was cut back by 0 bases and J by 8 bases. CDR3 length equals 14 residues. The DNA of the CDR3 is TGCGCCAGCAGCCAAGATATGGACAGGGAAAAACTGTTTTTT. Translated: CASSQDMDREKLFF.

The J gene is TRBJ1-4, the V gene TRBV6-1, with D possibly matching TRBD1 (6 bases). The CDR3 covers 15 residues. The germline gives CDR1 MNHNS, CDR2 SASEGT. V was shortened by 3 bases and J by 0 bases, with 8 bases between the two germline ends. The CDR3 spells CASSDRGATNEKLFF. The CDR3 DNA sequence: TGTGCCAGCAGTGACAGGGGCGCAACTAATGAAAAACTGTTTTTT.

V is TRBV28 and J is TRBJ1-2, with 8 bases fitting TRBD1. The V gene's germline CDR1 is MDHEN and CDR2 SYDVKM. The CDR3 covers 13 residues. J lost 8 bases, V lost 6 bases, and 8 bases had no gene match. DNA of the CDR3: TGTGCCAGCAGGCGGCAGGGGGCGGGGGGCTACACCTTC. The encoded protein is CASRRQGAGGYTF.

The CDR3 DNA reads TGTGCCAGCAGCTTGGCGGCGGCCCAATCATATACGCAGTATTTT. Amino acid sequence: CASSLAAAQSYTQYF. The chain joins TRBV5-6 to TRBJ2-3; D is ambiguous. There are 15 residues in the CDR3. The V gene's germline CDR1 is SGHDT and CDR2 YYEEEE. The V and J ends lost 0 bases and 7 bases respectively, with 15 bases between them.

The chain is built from TRBV2 and TRBJ2-7; 9 bases are shared with TRBD1. Germline V CDR1 and CDR2: SNHLY, FYNNEI. The CDR3 length is 15 residues. The V gene end was trimmed by 7 bases and the J gene end by 2 bases; junction bases not matched to a gene: 9. The CDR3 region has the DNA TGTGCCAGCAATAAGGACAGGGGCGAGGCCTACGAGCAGTACTTC. Its translation: CASNKDRGEAYEQYF. Full variable domain (outside the CDR3, taken from reference TRBV2 and TRBJ2-7): EPEVTQTPSHQVTQMGQEVILRCVPISNHLYFYWYRQILGQKVEFLVSFYNNEISEKSEIFDDQFSVERPDGSNFTLKIRSTKLEDSAMYFCASNKDRGEAYEQYFGPGTRLTVT.

J is TRBJ2-7 and V is TRBV5-1; tentatively, D is TRBD2 (6 bases). The V end was cut by 1 base, the J end by 4 bases, with 15 bases between. The CDR3 totals 15 residues. The germline V gene has CDR1 SGHRS and CDR2 YFSETQ. The CDR3 DNA reads as TGCGCCAGCAGCTTGAATAGCGGCCGGCTTTACGAGCAGTACTTC. Protein product: CASSLNSGRLYEQYF.

The gene calls are TRBV6-6 and TRBJ2-3; no firm D call. Trimming removed 0 bases from V and 1 base from J, with 8 bases in between. The CDR3 contains 15 residues. CDR1 and CDR2 from the germline V gene are MNHNY and SVGAGI (reference sequence). CDR3 nucleotides: TGTGCCAGCAGTTACTCGAGTACAGGCACAGATACGCAGTATTTT. It translates to CASSYSSTGTDTQYF.

The V call is TRBV11-2, the J call TRBJ2-3; no firm D call. The germline V gene has CDR1 SGHAT and CDR2 FQNNGV. The CDR3 runs 15 residues. V lost 5 bases and J lost 0, with 12 bases in between. CDR3 in DNA: TGTGCCAGCAGCCCCGACTGGTCTAGCACAGATACGCAGTATTTT. Translated: CASSPDWSSTDTQYF.

The gene calls are TRBV2 and TRBJ2-1; the match to TRBD1 covers 11 bases. The germline V gene encodes CDR1 SNHLY and CDR2 FYNNEI. The V segment lost 4 bases and the J segment 6 bases; nucleotides outside the gene matches: 5. The length of the CDR3 is 15 residues. CDR3 in DNA: TGTGCCAGCAGTGTAGAGGGACAGGGGGGCAATGAGCAGTTCTTC. Protein product: CASSVEGQGGNEQFF.

The CDR3 nucleotides read TGTGTCTCCCAGGACAGCGGGGGCAATCAGCCCCAGCATTTT. Amino acids: CVSQDSGGNQPQHF. The rearrangement joins TRBV10-3 to TRBJ1-5, with D tentatively TRBD1 (6 bases). The germline V gene has CDR1 ENHRY and CDR2 SYGVKD. This CDR3 region has 14 residues.

The V and J genes are TRBV19 and TRBJ2-7; weak D call: TRBD1 (6 bases). V lost 3 bases and J lost 9, with 21 bases in between. The germline V gene encodes CDR1 LNHDA and CDR2 SQIVND (reference sequence). This CDR3 region has 15 residues. The CDR3 region is CASSISGHGRSGQYF. CDR3 DNA sequence: TGTGCCAGTAGTATTTCGGGACACGGAAGGTCCGGGCAGTACTTC. Full variable domain (remainder filled in from reference TRBV19 and TRBJ2-7): DGGITQSPKYLFRKEGQNVTLSCEQNLNHDAMYWYRQDPGQGLRLIYYSQIVNDFQKGDIAEGYSVSREKKESFPLTVTSAQKNPTAFYLCASSISGHGRSGQYFGPGTRLTVT.